The clone carrying this T cell receptor beta chain was counted a few times. The same CDR3 is also encoded by other DNA sequences in this sample. This sample was taken from a study of blood T cell repertoires in COVID-19. Across the study: Samples of COVID-19 (acute and convalescent) were obtained from the United States, Italy and Spain. The cDNA or gDNA used as material had been derived from T cells, B-cell-depleted T cells, or PBMCs.

Germline loops: CDR1 SGHTA, CDR2 FQGNSA. The CDR3 is made up of 14 amino acids. V trimming: 4 bases; J trimming: 7 bases; junction bases outside the gene matches: 6. In the original processing: Cell counts per sample came from amplifying reference gene primers. Assay: immunoSEQ multiplex PCR; the TCRdb copy retains only in-frame clones and omits some. V and J calls and clone size come straight from that table; D and trimming were deduced from the DNA. The sample holds under 130,000 clones, roughly 84% seen once. Sequencing input: peripheral blood. The TCR comes from a human donor in a cohort sampled during active or convalescent COVID-19. The J gene is TRBJ1-2, the V gene TRBV7-2; TRBD1 agrees at 10 bases. Written as DNA, the CDR3 is TGTGCCAGCAGCTCCGGGACAGGGGTTTTTGGCTACACCTTC. This gives the protein CASSSGTGVFGYTF.